This T cell receptor (beta chain) was captured in a study of T cell repertoires in cytomegalovirus infection. The overall study: CMV epitopes used comprised recently identified HLA-C-restricted ones and well-studied HLA-B-restricted ones. Both CMV infection and a matching HLA type were indicated by public TCR beta signatures.

Germline lookup yields CDR1 MGHRA and CDR2 YSYEKL. V was trimmed by 7 bases and J by 7 bases, leaving 20 bases between them. This CDR3 is 15 amino acids long. TCRdb analysed the reads with MiXCR anew, one entry per CDR3 protein. The data show roughly 990,000 distinct CDR3 sequences, approximately 32% seen once. This clonotype is a singleton in its sample. Its specificity is unknown. Findings of the study overall: HLA-C-restricted CMV clonotypes gave the most frequent clonotype in two of eight donors. Public TCR beta family frequency separated CMV-and-HLA carriers, including in an independent cohort.

The TCR originated in a human donor in good health (CMV status not recorded). Some clones in this sample may be carry-over from other donors' samples. The chain has TRBV4-1 and TRBJ2-1; D may be TRBD1 or TRBD2 (5 bases each). This specimen consisted of cultured CD8+ T cells from PBMCs, obtained from culture after CMV antigen stimulation. The CDR3 nucleotides read TGCGCCAGCATCTTATATTGGGACGGGCGGAATGAGCAGTTCTTC. Its translation is CASILYWDGRNEQFF.